The sequence of this TCR beta chain was determined in a study of shared clonotypes between healthy human individuals. Terminally differentiated effector memory CD45RA+ cells were left out of the naive CD8 fraction, which was CD45RO-negative and positively selected for CCR7. The method was immunoSEQ multiplex PCR; TCRdb's version includes in-frame clones alone and lacks a portion of them. The sample contains around 2,000,000 clones, less than 95% of which appear only once. Study-wide results and caveats: Naive subsets generally had larger estimated richness than memory subsets.

CDR1 and CDR2 from the germline V gene are MGHRA and YSYEKL. The V and J ends lost 0 bases and 6 bases, in that order; junction bases with no gene match: 4. The CDR3 runs to 15 residues. As concerns this clone: Antigen unknown.

The gene calls are TRBV4-1 and TRBJ1-5; 8 bases align to TRBD1. The sequence was obtained from a man in his late teens or twenties in good health. Sequences were obtained from naive CD8+ T cells sorted from blood. CDR3 in amino acids: CASSQESRGLQPQHF. The CDR3 coding sequence is TGCGCCAGCAGCCAAGAGTCCAGGGGGCTTCAGCCCCAGCATTTT.